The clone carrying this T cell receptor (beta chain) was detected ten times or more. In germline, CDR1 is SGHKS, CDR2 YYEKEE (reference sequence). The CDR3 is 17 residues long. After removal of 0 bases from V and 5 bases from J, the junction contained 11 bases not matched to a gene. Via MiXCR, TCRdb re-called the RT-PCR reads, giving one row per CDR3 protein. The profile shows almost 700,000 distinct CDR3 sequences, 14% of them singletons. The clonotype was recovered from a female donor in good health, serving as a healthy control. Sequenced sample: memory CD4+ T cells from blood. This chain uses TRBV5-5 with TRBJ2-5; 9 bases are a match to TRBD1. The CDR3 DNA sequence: TGTGCCAGCAGCTTGGGTCACGGGACAGGGATTGGCGAGACCCAGTACTTC. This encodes CASSLGHGTGIGETQYF.